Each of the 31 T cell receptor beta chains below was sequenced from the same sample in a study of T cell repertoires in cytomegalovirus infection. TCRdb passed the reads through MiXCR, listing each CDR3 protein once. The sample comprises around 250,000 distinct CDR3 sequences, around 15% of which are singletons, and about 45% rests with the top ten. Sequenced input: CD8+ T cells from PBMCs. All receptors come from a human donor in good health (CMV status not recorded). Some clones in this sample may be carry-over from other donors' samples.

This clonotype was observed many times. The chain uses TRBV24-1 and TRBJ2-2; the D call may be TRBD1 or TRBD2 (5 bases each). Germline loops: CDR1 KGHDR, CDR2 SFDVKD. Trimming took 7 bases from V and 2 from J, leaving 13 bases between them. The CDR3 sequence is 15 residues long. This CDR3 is CATSPGGGNTGELFF. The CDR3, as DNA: TGTGCCACCAGCCCCGGTGGGGGTAACACCGGGGAGCTGTTTTTT.

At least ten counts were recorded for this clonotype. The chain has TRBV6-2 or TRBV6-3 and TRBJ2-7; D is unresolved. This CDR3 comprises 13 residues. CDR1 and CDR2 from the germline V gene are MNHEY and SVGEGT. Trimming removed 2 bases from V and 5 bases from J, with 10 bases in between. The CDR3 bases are TGTGCCAGCAGTTACGTGCAGGACCACGAGCAGTACTTC. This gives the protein CASSYVQDHEQYF.

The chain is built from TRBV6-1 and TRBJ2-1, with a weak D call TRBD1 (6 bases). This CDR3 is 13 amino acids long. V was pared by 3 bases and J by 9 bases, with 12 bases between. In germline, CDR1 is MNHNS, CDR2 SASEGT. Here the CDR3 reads CASSDLQGIEQFF. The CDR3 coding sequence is TGTGCCAGCAGTGACCTACAGGGTATTGAGCAGTTCTTC.

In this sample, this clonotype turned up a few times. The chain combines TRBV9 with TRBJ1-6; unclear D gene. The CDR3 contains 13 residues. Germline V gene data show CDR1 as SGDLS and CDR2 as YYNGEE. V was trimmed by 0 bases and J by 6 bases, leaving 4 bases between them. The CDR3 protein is CASSVVANSPLHF. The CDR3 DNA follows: TGTGCCAGCAGCGTAGTGGCTAATTCACCCCTCCACTTT.

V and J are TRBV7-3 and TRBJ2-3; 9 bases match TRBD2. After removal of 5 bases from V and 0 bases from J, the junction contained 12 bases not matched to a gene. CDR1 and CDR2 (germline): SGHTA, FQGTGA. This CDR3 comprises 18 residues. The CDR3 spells CASSPGLATISSTDTQYF. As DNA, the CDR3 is TGTGCCAGCAGCCCGGGACTAGCTACAATATCTAGCACAGATACGCAGTATTTT. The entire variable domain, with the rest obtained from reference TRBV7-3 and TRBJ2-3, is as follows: GAGVSQTPSNKVTEKGKYVELRCDPISGHTALYWYRQSLGQGPEFLIYFQGTGAADDSGLPNDRFFAVRPEGSVSTLKIQRTERGDSAVYLCASSPGLATISSTDTQYFGPGTRLTVL.

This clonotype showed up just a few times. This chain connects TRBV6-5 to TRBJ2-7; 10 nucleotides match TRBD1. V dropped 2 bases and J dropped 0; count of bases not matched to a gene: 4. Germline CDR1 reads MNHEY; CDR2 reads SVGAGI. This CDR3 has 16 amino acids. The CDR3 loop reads CASSYGTGVSSYEQYF. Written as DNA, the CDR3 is TGTGCCAGCAGTTACGGGACAGGGGTGTCCTCCTACGAGCAGTACTTC.

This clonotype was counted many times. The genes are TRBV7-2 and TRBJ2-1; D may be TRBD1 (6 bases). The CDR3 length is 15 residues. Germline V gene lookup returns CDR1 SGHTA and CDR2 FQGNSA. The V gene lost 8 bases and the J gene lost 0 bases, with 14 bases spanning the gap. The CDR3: CASGQGSSSYNEQFF. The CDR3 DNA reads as TGTGCCAGCGGCCAGGGGTCGAGCTCCTACAATGAGCAGTTCTTC. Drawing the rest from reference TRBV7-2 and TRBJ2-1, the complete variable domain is GAGVSQSPSNKVTEKGKDVELRCDPISGHTALYWYRQSLGQGLEFLIYFQGNSAPDKSGLPSDRFSAERTGGSVSTLTIQRTQQEDSAVYLCASGQGSSSYNEQFFGPGTRLTVL.

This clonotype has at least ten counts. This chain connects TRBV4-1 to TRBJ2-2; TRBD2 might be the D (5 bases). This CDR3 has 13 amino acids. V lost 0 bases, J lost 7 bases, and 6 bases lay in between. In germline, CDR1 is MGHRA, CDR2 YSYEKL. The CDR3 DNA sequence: TGCGCCAGCAGCCAAGAAGGAGGCGGGGAGCTGTTTTTT. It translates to CASSQEGGGELFF.

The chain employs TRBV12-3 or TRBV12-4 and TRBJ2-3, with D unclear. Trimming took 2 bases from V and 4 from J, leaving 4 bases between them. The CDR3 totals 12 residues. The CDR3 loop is CASSLKADTQYF. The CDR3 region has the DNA TGTGCCAGCAGTTTAAAGGCAGATACGCAGTATTTT.

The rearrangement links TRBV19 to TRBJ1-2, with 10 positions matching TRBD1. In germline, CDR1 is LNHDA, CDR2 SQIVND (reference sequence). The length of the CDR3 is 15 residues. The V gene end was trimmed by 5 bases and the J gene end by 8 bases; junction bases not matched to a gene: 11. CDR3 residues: CASSSPGTGVSGYTF. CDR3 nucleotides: TGTGCCAGTAGTTCGCCCGGGACAGGGGTGTCAGGCTACACCTTC.

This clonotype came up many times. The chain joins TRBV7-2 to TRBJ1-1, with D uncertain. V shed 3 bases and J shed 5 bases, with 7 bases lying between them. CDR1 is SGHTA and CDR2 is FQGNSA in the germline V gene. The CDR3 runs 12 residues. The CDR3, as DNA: TGTGCCAGCAGCTTTGAGAAAACTGAAGCTTTCTTT. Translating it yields CASSFEKTEAFF.

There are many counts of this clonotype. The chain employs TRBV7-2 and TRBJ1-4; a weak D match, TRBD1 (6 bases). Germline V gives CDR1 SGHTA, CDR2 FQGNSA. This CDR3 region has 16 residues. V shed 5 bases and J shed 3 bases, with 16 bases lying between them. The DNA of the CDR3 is TGTGCCAGCAGCCCAGATACAGGGCACTCTAATGAAAAACTGTTTTTT. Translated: CASSPDTGHSNEKLFF.

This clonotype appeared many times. The DNA for the CDR3 is TGTGCCATCAGTGATACAGGGACCTACAATGAGCAGTTCTTC. It translates to CAISDTGTYNEQFF. This chain connects TRBV10-3 to TRBJ2-1; possibly TRBD1 for D (6 bases). The CDR3 has 14 residues. Germline CDR1 reads ENHRY; CDR2 reads SYGVKD. V was cut by 3 bases and J by 2 bases, with 8 bases left in between.

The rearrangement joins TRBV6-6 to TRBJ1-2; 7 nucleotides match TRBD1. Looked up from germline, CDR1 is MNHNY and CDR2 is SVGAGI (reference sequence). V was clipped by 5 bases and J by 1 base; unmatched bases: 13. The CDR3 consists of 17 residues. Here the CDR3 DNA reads TGTGCCAGCAGTCCCCCGGGGGCCAGGGGGGTTAACTATGGCTACACCTTC. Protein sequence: CASSPPGARGVNYGYTF.

The CDR3 DNA is TGTGCCAGCAGTGTGGGCAGGGTCTACGAGCAGTACTTC. It translates to CASSVGRVYEQYF. This sequence joins TRBV2 and TRBJ2-7, with D perhaps TRBD1 (5 bases). CDR3 length equals 13 residues. V lost 4 bases and J 3 bases, leaving 10 bases between the germline ends. The germline CDR1 and CDR2 sequences are SNHLY and FYNNEI.

CDR3 sequence: CASSFPEAPSSGSQYF. The CDR3 DNA reads TGTGCCAGCAGCTTTCCAGAGGCACCCAGCTCTGGTTCGCAGTATTTT. This sequence joins TRBV7-9 and TRBJ2-3; D gene unclear. The CDR3 runs to 16 residues. The germline V gene encodes CDR1 SEHNR and CDR2 FQNEAQ (reference sequence). V lost 3 bases, J lost 10 bases, and 23 bases lay in between.

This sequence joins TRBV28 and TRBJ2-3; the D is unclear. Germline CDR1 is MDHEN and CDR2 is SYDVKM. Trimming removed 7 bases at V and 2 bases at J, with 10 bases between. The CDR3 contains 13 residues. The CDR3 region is CASNRQTTDTQYF. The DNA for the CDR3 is TGTGCCAGCAACCGGCAAACCACAGATACGCAGTATTTT.

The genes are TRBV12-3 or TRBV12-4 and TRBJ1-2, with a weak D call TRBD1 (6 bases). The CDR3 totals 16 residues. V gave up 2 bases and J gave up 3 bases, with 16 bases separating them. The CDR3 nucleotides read TGTGCCAGCAGTTTAAGGGACACCATACGGCACTATGGCTACACCTTC. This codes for CASSLRDTIRHYGYTF.

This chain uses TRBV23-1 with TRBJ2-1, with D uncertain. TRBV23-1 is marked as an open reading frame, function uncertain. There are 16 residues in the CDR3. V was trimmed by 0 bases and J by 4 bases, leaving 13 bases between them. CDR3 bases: TGCGCCAGCAGTCAATCGTGCCCTTACACATACAATGAGCAGTTCTTC. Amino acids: CASSQSCPYTYNEQFF.

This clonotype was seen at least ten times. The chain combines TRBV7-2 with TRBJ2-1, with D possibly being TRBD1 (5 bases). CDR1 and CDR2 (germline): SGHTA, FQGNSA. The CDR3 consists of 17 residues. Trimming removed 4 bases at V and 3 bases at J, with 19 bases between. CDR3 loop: CASSYYSDRVGYNEQFF. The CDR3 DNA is TGTGCCAGCAGCTACTATTCAGACAGAGTGGGCTACAATGAGCAGTTCTTC.

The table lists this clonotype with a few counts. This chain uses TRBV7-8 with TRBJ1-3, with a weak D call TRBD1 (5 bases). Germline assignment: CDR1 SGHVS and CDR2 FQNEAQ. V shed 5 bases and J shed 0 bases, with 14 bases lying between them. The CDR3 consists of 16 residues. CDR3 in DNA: TGTGCCAGCAGCCCCCGGCGAGACAGCTCTGGAAACACCATATATTTT. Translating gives CASSPRRDSSGNTIYF.

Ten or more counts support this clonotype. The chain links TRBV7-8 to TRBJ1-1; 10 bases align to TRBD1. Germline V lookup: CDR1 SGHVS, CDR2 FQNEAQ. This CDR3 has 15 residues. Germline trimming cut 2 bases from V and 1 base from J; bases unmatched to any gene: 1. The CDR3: CASSLRTGGNTEAFF. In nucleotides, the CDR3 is TGTGCCAGCAGCTTAAGGACAGGGGGGAACACTGAAGCTTTCTTT.

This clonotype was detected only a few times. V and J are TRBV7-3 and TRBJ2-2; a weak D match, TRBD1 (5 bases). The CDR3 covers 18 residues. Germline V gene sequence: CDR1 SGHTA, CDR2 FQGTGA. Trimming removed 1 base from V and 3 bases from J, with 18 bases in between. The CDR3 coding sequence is TGTGCCAGCAGCTTAATCGGCGCCGGTCAAGGGGACACCGGGGAGCTGTTTTTT. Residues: CASSLIGAGQGDTGELFF.

The CDR3 DNA reads TGTGCCAGCAGCTTAGCGGGGCAAAACATTCAGTACTTC. Protein product: CASSLAGQNIQYF. This chain connects TRBV5-4 to TRBJ2-4; 7 bases align to TRBD2. V shed 2 bases and J 5 bases; nucleotides not matched to a gene: 1. The CDR3 length is 13 residues. CDR1 SGHNT and CDR2 YYREEE come from the germline V gene (reference sequence). The variable domain in full, with the rest retrieved from reference TRBV5-4 and TRBJ2-4, is ETGVTQSPTHLIKTRGQQVTLRCSSQSGHNTVSWYQQALGQGPQFIFQYYREEENGRGNFPPRFSGLQFPNYSSELNVNALELDDSALYLCASSLAGQNIQYFGAGTRLSVL.

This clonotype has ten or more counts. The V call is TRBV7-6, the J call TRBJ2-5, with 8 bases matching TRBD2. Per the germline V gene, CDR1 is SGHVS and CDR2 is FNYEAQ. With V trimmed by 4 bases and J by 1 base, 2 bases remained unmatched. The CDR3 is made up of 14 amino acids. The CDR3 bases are TGTGCCAGCAGCTACGGGGGGGGCCAAGAGACCCAGTACTTC. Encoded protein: CASSYGGGQETQYF.

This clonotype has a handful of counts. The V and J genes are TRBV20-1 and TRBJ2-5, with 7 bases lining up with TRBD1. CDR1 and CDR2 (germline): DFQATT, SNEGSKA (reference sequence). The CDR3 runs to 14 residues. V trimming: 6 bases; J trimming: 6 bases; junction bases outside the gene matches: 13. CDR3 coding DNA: TGCAGTGCAGCGGTAGGGGGCCCGGCCCAGACCCAGTACTTC. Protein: CSAAVGGPAQTQYF.

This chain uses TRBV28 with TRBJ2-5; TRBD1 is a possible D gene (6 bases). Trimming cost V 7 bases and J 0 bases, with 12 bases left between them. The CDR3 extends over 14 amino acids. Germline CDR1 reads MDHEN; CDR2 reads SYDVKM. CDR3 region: CASTKDSDQETQYF. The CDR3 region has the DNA TGTGCCAGCACCAAGGACAGTGACCAAGAGACCCAGTACTTC.

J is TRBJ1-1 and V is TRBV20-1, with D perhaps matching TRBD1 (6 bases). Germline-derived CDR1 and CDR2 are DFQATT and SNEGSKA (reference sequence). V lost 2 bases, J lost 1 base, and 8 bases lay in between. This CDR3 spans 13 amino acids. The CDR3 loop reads CSARQTGNTEAFF. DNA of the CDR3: TGCAGTGCTAGACAGACAGGGAACACTGAAGCTTTCTTT.

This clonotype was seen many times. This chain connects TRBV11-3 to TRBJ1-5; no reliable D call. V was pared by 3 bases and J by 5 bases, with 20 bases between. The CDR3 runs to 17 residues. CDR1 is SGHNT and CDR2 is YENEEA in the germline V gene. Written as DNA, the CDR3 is TGTGCCAGCAGCTTTAAGGGCACCACAGCTTTCGATCAGCCCCAGCATTTT. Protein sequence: CASSFKGTTAFDQPQHF.

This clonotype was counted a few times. The CDR3 coding sequence is TGTGCCAGCACCACCTATTTAAGGCGGGGAGCGAACCCGAACACTGAAGCTTTCTTT. Translating it yields CASTTYLRRGANPNTEAFF. The chain employs TRBV28 and TRBJ1-1; D remains ambiguous. The CDR3 is 19 residues long. CDR1 and CDR2 (germline): MDHEN, SYDVKM. V was clipped by 7 bases and J by 1 base, with 28 bases between them. Combining the CDR3 with reference TRBV28 and TRBJ1-1 gives the whole variable domain DVKVTQSSRYLVKRTGEKVFLECVQDMDHENMFWYRQDPGLGLRLIYFSYDVKMKEKGDIPEGYSVSREKKERFSLILESASTNQTSMYLCASTTYLRRGANPNTEAFFGQGTRLTVV.

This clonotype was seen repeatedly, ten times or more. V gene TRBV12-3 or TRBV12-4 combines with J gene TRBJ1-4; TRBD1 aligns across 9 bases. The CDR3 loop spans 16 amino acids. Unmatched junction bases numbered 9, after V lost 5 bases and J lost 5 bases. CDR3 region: CASSALSGTGNEKLFF. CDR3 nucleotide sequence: TGTGCCAGCAGTGCCTTATCCGGGACAGGGAATGAAAAACTGTTTTTT.